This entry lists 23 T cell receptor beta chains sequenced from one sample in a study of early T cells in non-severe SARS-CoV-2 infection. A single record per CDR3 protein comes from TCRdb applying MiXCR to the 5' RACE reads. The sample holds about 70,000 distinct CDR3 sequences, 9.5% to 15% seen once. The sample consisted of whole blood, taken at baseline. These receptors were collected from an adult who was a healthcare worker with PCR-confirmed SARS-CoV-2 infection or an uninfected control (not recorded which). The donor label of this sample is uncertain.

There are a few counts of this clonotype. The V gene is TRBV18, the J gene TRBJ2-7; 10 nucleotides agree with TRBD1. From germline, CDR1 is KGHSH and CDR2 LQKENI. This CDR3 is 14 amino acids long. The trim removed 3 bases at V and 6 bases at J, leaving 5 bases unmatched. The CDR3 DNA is TGTGCCAGCTCACCGGGACAGGGGAGCTCCGAGCAGTACTTC. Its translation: CASSPGQGSSEQYF.

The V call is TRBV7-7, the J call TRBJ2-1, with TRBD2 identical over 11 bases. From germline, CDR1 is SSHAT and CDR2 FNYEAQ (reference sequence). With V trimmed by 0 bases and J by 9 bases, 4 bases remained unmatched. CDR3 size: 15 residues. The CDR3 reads CASSLATSGKGEQFF. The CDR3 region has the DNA TGTGCCAGCAGCTTAGCGACTAGCGGGAAGGGTGAGCAGTTCTTC.

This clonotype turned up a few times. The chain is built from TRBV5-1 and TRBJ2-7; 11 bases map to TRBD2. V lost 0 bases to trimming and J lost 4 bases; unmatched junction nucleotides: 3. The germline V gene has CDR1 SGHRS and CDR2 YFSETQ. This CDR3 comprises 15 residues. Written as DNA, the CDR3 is TGCGCCAGCAGCTTGGGACTAGCGGGGATATACGAGCAGTACTTC. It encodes CASSLGLAGIYEQYF.

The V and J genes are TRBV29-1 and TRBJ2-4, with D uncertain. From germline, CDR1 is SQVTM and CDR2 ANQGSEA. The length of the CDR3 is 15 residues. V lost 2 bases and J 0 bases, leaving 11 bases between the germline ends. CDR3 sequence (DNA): TGCAGCGTTGAACAAGGCCTTCTAGCCAAAAACATTCAGTACTTC. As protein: CSVEQGLLAKNIQYF.

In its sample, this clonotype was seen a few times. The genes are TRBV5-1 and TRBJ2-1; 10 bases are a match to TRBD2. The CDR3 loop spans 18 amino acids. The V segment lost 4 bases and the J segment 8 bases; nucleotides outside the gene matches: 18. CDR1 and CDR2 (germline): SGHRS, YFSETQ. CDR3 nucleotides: TGCGCCAGCAGCCCCGCGGAGGTACTAGCGGGAAAAGGCCATGAGCAGTTCTTC. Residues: CASSPAEVLAGKGHEQFF.

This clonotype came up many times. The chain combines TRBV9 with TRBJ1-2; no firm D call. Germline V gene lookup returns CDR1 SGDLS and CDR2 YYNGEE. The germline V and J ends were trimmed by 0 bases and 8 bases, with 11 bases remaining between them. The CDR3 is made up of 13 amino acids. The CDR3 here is CASSVVEGLGYTF. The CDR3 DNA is TGTGCCAGCAGCGTAGTGGAAGGTCTCGGCTACACCTTC. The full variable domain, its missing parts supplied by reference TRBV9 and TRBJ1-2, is DSGVTQTPKHLITATGQRVTLRCSPRSGDLSVYWYQQSLDQGLQFLIQYYNGEERAKGNILERFSAQQFPDLHSELNLSSLELGDSALYFCASSVVEGLGYTFGSGTRLTVV.

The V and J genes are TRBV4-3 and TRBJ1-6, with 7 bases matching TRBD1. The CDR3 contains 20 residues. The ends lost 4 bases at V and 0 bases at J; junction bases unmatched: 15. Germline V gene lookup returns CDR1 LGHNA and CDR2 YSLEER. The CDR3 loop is CASSRQVVQGTSSYNSPLHF. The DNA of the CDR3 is TGCGCCAGCAGCCGCCAAGTCGTACAGGGGACCAGCTCCTATAATTCACCCCTCCACTTT.

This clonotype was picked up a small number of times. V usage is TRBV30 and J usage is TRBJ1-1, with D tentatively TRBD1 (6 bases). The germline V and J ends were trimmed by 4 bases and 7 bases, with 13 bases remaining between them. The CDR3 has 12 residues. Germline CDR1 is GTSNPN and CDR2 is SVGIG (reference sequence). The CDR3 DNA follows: TGTGCCTGGAAACAGGGAGGGAGTGAAGCTTTCTTT. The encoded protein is CAWKQGGSEAFF. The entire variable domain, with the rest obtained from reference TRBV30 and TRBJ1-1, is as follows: SQTIHQWPATLVQPVGSPLSLECTVEGTSNPNLYWYRQAAGRGLQLLFYSVGIGQISSEVPQNLSASRPQDRQFILSSKKLLLSDSGFYLCAWKQGGSEAFFGQGTRLTVV.

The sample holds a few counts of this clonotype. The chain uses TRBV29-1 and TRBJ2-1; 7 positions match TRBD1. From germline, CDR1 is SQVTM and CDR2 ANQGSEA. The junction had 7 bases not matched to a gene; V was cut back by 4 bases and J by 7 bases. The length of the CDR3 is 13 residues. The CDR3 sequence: CSVATGALNEQFF. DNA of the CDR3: TGCAGCGTTGCTACAGGGGCTTTAAATGAGCAGTTCTTC.

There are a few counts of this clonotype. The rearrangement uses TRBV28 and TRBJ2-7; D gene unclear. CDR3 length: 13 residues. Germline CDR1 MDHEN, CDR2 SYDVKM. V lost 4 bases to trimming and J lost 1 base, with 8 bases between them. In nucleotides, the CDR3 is TGTGCCAGCAGTTCCATTGAGTCCTACGAGCAGTACTTC. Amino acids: CASSSIESYEQYF.

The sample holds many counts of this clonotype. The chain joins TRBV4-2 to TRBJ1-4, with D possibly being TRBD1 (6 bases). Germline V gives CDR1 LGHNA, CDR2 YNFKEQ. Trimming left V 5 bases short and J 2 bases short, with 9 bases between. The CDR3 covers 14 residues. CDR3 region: CASSGGQTNEKLFF. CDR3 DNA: TGTGCCAGCAGCGGAGGACAGACTAATGAAAAACTGTTTTTT.

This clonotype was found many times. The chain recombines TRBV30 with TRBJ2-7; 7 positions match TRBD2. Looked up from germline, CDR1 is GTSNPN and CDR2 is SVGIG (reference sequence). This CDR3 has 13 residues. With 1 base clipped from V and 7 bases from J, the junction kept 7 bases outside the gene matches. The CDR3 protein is CAWSEGLEGEQYF. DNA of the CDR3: TGTGCCTGGAGTGAAGGACTAGAAGGGGAGCAGTACTTC.

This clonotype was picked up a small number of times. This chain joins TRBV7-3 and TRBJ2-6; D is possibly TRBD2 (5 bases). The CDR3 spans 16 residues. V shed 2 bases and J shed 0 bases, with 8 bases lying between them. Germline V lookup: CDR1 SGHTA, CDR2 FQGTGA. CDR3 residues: CASSLFGGSGANVLTF. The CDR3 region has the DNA TGTGCCAGCAGCTTATTTGGAGGCTCTGGGGCCAACGTCCTGACTTTC.

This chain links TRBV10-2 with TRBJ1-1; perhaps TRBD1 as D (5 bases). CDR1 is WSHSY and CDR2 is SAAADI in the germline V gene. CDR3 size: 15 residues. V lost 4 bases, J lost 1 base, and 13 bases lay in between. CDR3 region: CASSGRDGKNTEAFF. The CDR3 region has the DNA TGCGCCAGCAGTGGGAGGGACGGAAAGAACACTGAAGCTTTCTTT.

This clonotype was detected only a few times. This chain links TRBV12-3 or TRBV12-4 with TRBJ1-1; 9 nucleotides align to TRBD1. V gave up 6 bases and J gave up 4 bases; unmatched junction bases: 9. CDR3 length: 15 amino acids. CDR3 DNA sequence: TGTGCCAGCAGCCAACAGGGGGCGGCTCTCACTGAAGCTTTCTTT. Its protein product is CASSQQGAALTEAFF.

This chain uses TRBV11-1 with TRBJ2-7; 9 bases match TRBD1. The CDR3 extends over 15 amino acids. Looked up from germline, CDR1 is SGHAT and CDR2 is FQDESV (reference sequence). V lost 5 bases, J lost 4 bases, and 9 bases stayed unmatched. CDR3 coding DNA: TGTGCCAGCAGCGCCGAACAGGGGGCCCTTTACGAGCAGTACTTC. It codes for CASSAEQGALYEQYF.

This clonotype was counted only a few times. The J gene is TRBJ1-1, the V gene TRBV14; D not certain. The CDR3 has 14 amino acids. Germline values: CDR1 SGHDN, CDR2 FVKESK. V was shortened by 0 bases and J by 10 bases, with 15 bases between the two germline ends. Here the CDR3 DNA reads TGTGCCAGCAGCCAAGAGTTGGGGTACTCCGGAGCTTTCTTT. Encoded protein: CASSQELGYSGAFF.

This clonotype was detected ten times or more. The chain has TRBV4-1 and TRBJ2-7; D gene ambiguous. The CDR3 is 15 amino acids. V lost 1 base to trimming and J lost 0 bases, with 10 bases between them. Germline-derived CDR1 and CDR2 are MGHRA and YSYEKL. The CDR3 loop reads CASSQGFGNSYEQYF. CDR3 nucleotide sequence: TGCGCCAGCAGCCAAGGCTTTGGTAACTCCTACGAGCAGTACTTC.

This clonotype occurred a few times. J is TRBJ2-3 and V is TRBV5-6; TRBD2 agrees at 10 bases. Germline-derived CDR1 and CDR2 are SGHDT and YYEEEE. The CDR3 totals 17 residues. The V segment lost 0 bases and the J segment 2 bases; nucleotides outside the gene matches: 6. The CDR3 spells CASSLVTSGTTTDTQYF. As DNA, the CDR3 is TGTGCCAGCAGCTTGGTAACTAGCGGGACAACCACAGATACGCAGTATTTT.

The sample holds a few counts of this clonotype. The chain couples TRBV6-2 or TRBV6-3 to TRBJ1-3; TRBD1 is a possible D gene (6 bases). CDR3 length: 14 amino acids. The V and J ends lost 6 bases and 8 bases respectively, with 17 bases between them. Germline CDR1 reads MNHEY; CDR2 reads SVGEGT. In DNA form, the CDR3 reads TGTGCCAGCAGCCCCACAGGGCGTCGAGACACCATATATTTT. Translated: CASSPTGRRDTIYF.

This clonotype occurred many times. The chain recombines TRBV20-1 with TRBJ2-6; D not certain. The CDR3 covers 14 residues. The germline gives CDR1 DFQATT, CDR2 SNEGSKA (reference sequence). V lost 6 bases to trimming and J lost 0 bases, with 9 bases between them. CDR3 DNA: TGCAGTGCCAGCATACCCTCTGGGGCCAACGTCCTGACTTTC. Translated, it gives CSASIPSGANVLTF.

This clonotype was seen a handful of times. In DNA form, the CDR3 reads TGTGCCAGCTCACCACAATCCTTTTCGGGTAGCGATTCAGCCCAGCATTTT. Residues: CASSPQSFSGSDSAQHF. The J gene is TRBJ1-5, the V gene TRBV18; the D is unclear. Germline-derived CDR1 and CDR2 are KGHSH and LQKENI. CDR3 length equals 17 residues. Deletions cut 1 base from V and 11 bases from J, with 24 bases between.

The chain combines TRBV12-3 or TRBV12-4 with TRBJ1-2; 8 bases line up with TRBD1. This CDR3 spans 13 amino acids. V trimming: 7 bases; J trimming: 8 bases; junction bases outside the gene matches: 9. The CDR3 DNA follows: TGTGCCAGCACCAGGACAGGGACATACGGCTACACCTTC. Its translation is CASTRTGTYGYTF.